The following is a TCR beta chain sequence with its context. The antigen is undetermined. There are 16 residues in the CDR3. CDR1 and CDR2 (germline): SGHDT, YYEEEE. V was pared by 0 bases and J by 4 bases, with 10 bases of the junction left unmatched. The data were taken from a study of T cell responses to AZD1222 COVID-19 vaccine. General study results and limits: Unmutated variant regions are reportedly the target of nearly half of TCRs that are spike-specific.

TCRdb's table, derived via immunoSEQ multiplex PCR, lists solely in-frame clones and lacks some. The table shows 120,000 to 150,000 clones, with roughly 90% occurring only once. This chain uses TRBV5-6 with TRBJ2-7; 7 nucleotides agree with TRBD1. Sequencing was performed on peripheral blood, taken 28 days after the second dose of the MenACWY control vaccine. This clonotype was sampled from an adult who received the MenACWY meningococcal vaccine as a control. The CDR3 reads CASSLAGRDRRYEQYF. CDR3 DNA sequence: TGTGCCAGCAGCTTGGCGGGACGGGACAGAAGATACGAGCAGTACTTC. The complete variable domain, with remaining parts taken from reference TRBV5-6 and TRBJ2-7, reads DAGVTQSPTHLIKTRGQQVTLRCSPKSGHDTVSWYQQALGQGPQFIFQYYEEEERQRGNFPDRFSGHQFPNYSSELNVNALLLGDSALYLCASSLAGRDRRYEQYFGPGTRLTVT.